A selection of T cell receptor beta chains follows, all from one sample in a study of T-cell reconstitution after alpha-beta-depleted transplantation in children. TCRdb re-derived calls from the PCR reads in MiXCR, one entry per CDR3 protein. Of over 550,000 distinct CDR3 sequences listed, over 9.5% are singletons. The sample here was PBMCs from the stem cell graft donor, taken from the stem cell graft. The receptors come from a human donor who donated a stem cell graft to a child with acute myeloid leukemia. The CDR3 runs from the conserved cysteine through the conserved F or W. The D gene is left open where the match is weak. Size tells how often a clone was seen (once, few, many) or the class of an expanded clone, and some rows leave it out.

d_call clone_size j_call v_call cdr3_aa cdr3_nt
TRBD1 many TRBJ1-1 TRBV29-1 CSVGHGTDTEAFF TGCAGCGTTGGACACGGGACAGACACTGAAGCTTTCTTT
TRBD1 many TRBJ2-1 TRBV24-1 CATSDPDRVNEQFF TGTGCCACCAGTGACCCTGACAGGGTCAATGAGCAGTTCTTC
TRBD1 . TRBJ1-1 TRBV12-3/TRBV12-4 CASSLWDRGTEAFF TGTGCCAGCAGTTTATGGGACAGGGGCACTGAAGCTTTCTTT
TRBD1 few TRBJ2-3 TRBV5-1 CASSLGAGGMGTDTQYF TGCGCCAGCAGCTTGGGTGCAGGGGGCATGGGCACAGATACGCAGTATTTT
. . TRBJ2-1 TRBV29-1 CSVSDSYNEQFF TGCAGCGTTTCCGACTCGTACAATGAGCAGTTCTTC
TRBD2 . TRBJ2-3 TRBV27 CASSFRGRASWGTDTQYF TGTGCCAGCAGTTTCCGCGGGAGGGCCTCCTGGGGCACAGATACGCAGTATTTT
. . TRBJ2-7 TRBV6-2/TRBV6-3 CASGKVSEQYF TGTGCCAGCGGGAAAGTTAGCGAGCAGTACTTC
. . TRBJ2-7 TRBV7-2 CASRSGADWSEQYF TGTGCCAGTCGGTCCGGGGCAGACTGGTCCGAGCAGTACTTC
. once TRBJ2-6 TRBV7-2 CASSTRSGSGANVLTF TGTGCCAGCAGCACCAGATCGGGATCTGGGGCCAACGTCCTGACTTTC
. few TRBJ1-1 TRBV25-1 CASSEGGRGRNTEAFF TGTGCCAGCAGTGAAGGGGGGAGGGGCCGGAACACTGAAGCTTTCTTT
. . TRBJ2-7 TRBV7-9 CASSSMGTVSYEQYF TGTGCCAGCAGTTCCATGGGGACGGTATCCTACGAGCAGTACTTC
. few TRBJ2-2 TRBV12-3/TRBV12-4 CASSLSGGPASGELFF TGTGCCAGCAGTTTGAGTGGCGGACCGGCGAGTGGGGAGCTGTTTTTT
. few TRBJ1-2 TRBV20-1 CSARLPGNYGYTF TGCAGTGCTAGACTCCCAGGCAACTATGGCTACACCTTC
TRBD2 many TRBJ2-7 TRBV29-1 CSVKSSSGSSYEQYF TGCAGCGTTAAGTCTAGTAGCGGGAGTTCCTACGAGCAGTACTTC
TRBD2 few TRBJ2-7 TRBV2 CASTPGTSGSEQYF TGTGCCAGCACTCCTGGGACTAGCGGGAGCGAGCAGTACTTC
. many TRBJ2-2 TRBV11-1 CASSFLKDTGELFF TGTGCCAGCAGCTTTTTGAAGGACACCGGGGAGCTGTTTTTT
TRBD1 many TRBJ1-6 TRBV18 CASSPPVTQGRSPLHF TGTGCCAGCTCACCACCAGTTACACAGGGGCGCTCACCCCTCCACTTT
. . TRBJ1-3 TRBV25-1 CASSVHSSGNTIYF TGTGCCAGCAGTGTGCACAGCTCTGGAAACACCATATATTTT
TRBD1 . TRBJ1-1 TRBV29-1 CSVGTGNAEAFF TGCAGCGTTGGGACAGGGAACGCTGAAGCTTTCTTT
. many TRBJ1-1 TRBV11-1 CASSFRVANTEAFF TGTGCCAGCAGCTTCCGCGTCGCAAACACTGAAGCTTTCTTT
. . TRBJ1-5 TRBV20-1 CSARDPGSPDQPQHF TGCAGTGCTAGAGATCCTGGCAGCCCAGATCAGCCCCAGCATTTT
TRBD2 few TRBJ2-3 TRBV20-1 CSAGETSGTSTDTQYF TGCAGTGCTGGAGAGACTAGCGGGACTTCCACAGATACGCAGTATTTT
TRBD2 . TRBJ2-1 TRBV20-1 CSARQTSGRILSDEQFF TGCAGTGCTAGACAGACTAGCGGGAGAATATTGAGCGATGAGCAGTTCTTC
. few TRBJ2-5 TRBV3-1 CASSPLGRQETQYF TGTGCCAGCAGCCCACTGGGACGTCAAGAGACCCAGTACTTC
TRBD1 . TRBJ2-7 TRBV4-2 CASSPRTGGHEQYF TGTGCCAGCAGCCCGCGGACAGGGGGCCACGAGCAGTACTTC
. . TRBJ1-6 TRBV28 CASSYSSYNSPLHF TGTGCCAGCAGCTACAGCTCCTATAATTCACCCCTCCACTTT
. . TRBJ1-1 TRBV15 CATSRDKAGLQAEAFF TGTGCCACCAGCAGAGATAAGGCAGGTCTTCAAGCTGAAGCTTTCTTT
. . TRBJ2-3 TRBV29-1 CSVPGSGTDTQYF TGCAGCGTTCCGGGGTCCGGCACAGATACGCAGTATTTT
TRBD1 . TRBJ2-5 TRBV29-1 CSVTGTGMETQYF TGCAGCGTTACCGGGACAGGGATGGAGACCCAGTACTTC
. few TRBJ2-1 TRBV5-6 CASFLYNEQFF TGTGCCAGCTTCCTTTACAATGAGCAGTTCTTC
. few TRBJ1-1 TRBV4-3 CASSQREVNTEAFF TGCGCCAGCAGCCAACGGGAGGTGAACACTGAAGCTTTCTTT
. many TRBJ2-3 TRBV14 CASSQAAYPDTQYF TGTGCCAGCAGCCAAGCAGCCTACCCAGATACGCAGTATTTT
TRBD2 many TRBJ2-1 TRBV7-2 CASSLASGKTDNEQFF TGTGCCAGCAGCTTGGCCAGCGGGAAAACGGACAATGAGCAGTTCTTC
. many TRBJ2-5 TRBV5-8 CASSRQAQYF TGTGCCAGCAGCCGGCAGGCCCAGTACTTC
TRBD1 . TRBJ1-5 TRBV16 CASSHGQGNHQPQHF TGTGCCAGCAGCCATGGACAGGGGAATCATCAGCCCCAGCATTTT
TRBD1 few TRBJ1-1 TRBV7-6 CASSLTGTEPEAFF TGTGCCAGCAGCTTGACAGGGACGGAGCCTGAAGCTTTCTTT
. . TRBJ2-3 TRBV5-5 CASSFTDTRGTDTQYF TGTGCCAGCAGCTTCACGGATACACGGGGCACAGATACGCAGTATTTT
. . TRBJ1-4 TRBV9 CASSGEGGRGEKLFF TGTGCCAGCAGCGGAGAGGGGGGGCGCGGTGAAAAACTGTTTTTT
TRBD1 . TRBJ2-7 TRBV10-3 CAISTSGGSYEQYF TGTGCCATCAGCACTTCAGGGGGCTCCTACGAGCAGTACTTC
TRBD1 many TRBJ1-6 TRBV27 CASSGTGQGYNSPLHF TGTGCCAGCAGTGGGACCGGACAGGGATATAATTCACCCCTCCACTTT
TRBD1 few TRBJ1-1 TRBV7-9 CASWPRQGGNTEAFF TGTGCCAGCTGGCCACGACAGGGGGGGAACACTGAAGCTTTCTTT
. few TRBJ2-7 TRBV5-6 CASSFLSSYEQYF TGTGCCAGCAGCTTCTTAAGCTCCTACGAGCAGTACTTC
TRBD1 few TRBJ2-2 TRBV7-8 CASSRGGTGHTGELFF TGTGCCAGCAGCCGAGGCGGGACAGGGCACACCGGGGAGCTGTTTTTT
TRBD1 many TRBJ2-3 TRBV29-1 CSVEGQGTDTQYF TGCAGCGTTGAGGGACAGGGGACAGATACGCAGTATTTT
TRBD2 few TRBJ2-2 TRBV12-3/TRBV12-4 CASRGLAGDTGELFF TGTGCCAGCAGGGGGCTAGCGGGGGACACCGGGGAGCTGTTTTTT
. . TRBJ2-2 TRBV5-1 CASSNGMSYTGELFF TGCGCCAGCAGCAACGGGATGTCGTACACCGGGGAGCTGTTTTTT
TRBD2 . TRBJ2-2 TRBV10-2 CASLRASGRVTGELFF TGCGCCAGCTTGAGGGCTAGCGGGAGGGTCACCGGGGAGCTGTTTTTT
TRBD2 many TRBJ2-3 TRBV4-2 CASSQLPGLAGGRTQYF TGTGCCAGCAGCCAGCTTCCGGGACTAGCGGGAGGAAGAACGCAGTATTTT
. . TRBJ2-6 TRBV6-5 CASSYGRSGANVLTF TGTGCCAGCAGTTACGGACGCTCTGGGGCCAACGTCCTGACTTTC
TRBD2 many TRBJ2-1 TRBV2 CASAACLAGCEQFF TGTGCCAGCGCGGCGTGCCTAGCGGGATGTGAGCAGTTCTTC
TRBD1 many TRBJ2-7 TRBV20-1 CSADPDRVVYEQYF TGCAGTGCCGATCCCGACAGGGTAGTCTACGAGCAGTACTTC